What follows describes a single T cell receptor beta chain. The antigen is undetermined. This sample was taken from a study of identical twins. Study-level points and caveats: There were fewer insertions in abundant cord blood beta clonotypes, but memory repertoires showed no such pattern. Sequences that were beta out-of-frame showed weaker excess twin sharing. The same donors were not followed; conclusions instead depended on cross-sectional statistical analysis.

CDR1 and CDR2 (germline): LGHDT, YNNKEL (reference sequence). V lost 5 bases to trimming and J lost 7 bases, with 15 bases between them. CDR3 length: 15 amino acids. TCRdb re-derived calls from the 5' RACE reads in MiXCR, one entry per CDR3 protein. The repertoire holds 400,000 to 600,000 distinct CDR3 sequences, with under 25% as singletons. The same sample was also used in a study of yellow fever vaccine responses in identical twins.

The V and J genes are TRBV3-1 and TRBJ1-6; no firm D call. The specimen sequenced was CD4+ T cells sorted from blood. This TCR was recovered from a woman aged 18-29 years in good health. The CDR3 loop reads CASSTEPKINSPLHF. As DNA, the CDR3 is TGTGCCAGCAGCACGGAGCCCAAAATCAATTCACCCCTCCACTTT.